Detailed here is one TCR beta chain. The sample holds a few counts of this clone. What antigen it recognizes has not been identified. Per-base quality was not reported, and no clone a single base away is much larger than it. To estimate absolute template abundance from read counts, synthetic TCR analog templates were spiked into each PCR. Using the immunoSEQ assay, TCRbeta CDR3 regions were amplified from genomic DNA with bias-controlled V and J gene primers. Sequencing of rearranged TCRbeta segments was performed at approximately 20X coverage. Processing in the source paper ran as follows. Sequencing errors were corrected by clustering and CDR3s were annotated against IMGT to assign V, D and J genes. Downstream analyses used only productive TCRbeta rearrangements, leaving out any out-of-frame or stop-codon sequences. To compute clonality, Shannon entropy was normalized by the log of the number of unique productive sequences and then subtracted from one. Clones differing between time points or between blood and tumor were identified by Fisher's exact test with Benjamini-Hochberg correction at adjusted p below 0.01. Imported from immuneACCESS, the table was reduced by TCRdb to in-frame sequences with V and J called. These copies leave out some clones; in studies compared against another copy, an unresolved V gene accounts for under half, and the cause of the remainder is not known. V, J and clone size are taken as reported in that table, and D and trimming were inferred from the DNA itself. A total of 85,000 to 100,000 clones appear in this sample, 90% of them only once. Of the sample, around a tenth is held by the ten largest clones.

Trimming costs V 0 bases and J 0 bases, and their ends lie 11 bases apart. Per the germline V gene, SGHAT is the CDR1 and FQNNGV is the CDR2. CDR3 length: 16 amino acids, cysteine to phenylalanine. The entry retains the CDR3 DNA only, 48 bases that are in frame from base 1. The cohort comprised 30 or so patients with locally advanced or metastatic urothelial carcinoma treated at Memorial Sloan Kettering on a trial protocol. Peripheral blood mononuclear cells were collected pretreatment and during treatment, with between 1 and 8 total time points obtained per patient. The Qiagen DNeasy Blood extraction kit was used to purify genomic DNA from total PBMCs and tumor samples. PBMCs were collected pretreatment and during treatment and were isolated and stored as previously described. The source of the sample is a study of PD-L1 blockade in urothelial cancer (dated by TCRdb to 2016 to 2017). In the study overall: All patients started therapy in about 2014 and received atezolizumab 1,200 mg intravenously every 3 weeks. About 85% of the roughly 30 patients were males with bladder-origin urothelial cancer, and about 65% of the roughly 30 reported a prior smoking history. An ECOG performance status of 0 or 1 was recorded for the patients, and 0 to 3 prior chemotherapy regimens had been received by the patients. Blood samples were analyzed at 3 weeks after treatment start (second dose) and at 6 weeks after treatment start. A median of 141,255 T cells and approximately 83,000 unique TCRs was obtained from blood samples, and a median clonality of approximately 0.08 was observed. An exploratory multi-omic analysis was conducted of the somatic, immune and clinical correlates of response to PD-L1 blockade with atezolizumab in urothelial cancer. Pretreatment tumor samples and matched peripheral blood, collected serially before and after atezolizumab treatment, underwent TCR sequencing. Progression-free survival longer than 6 months counted as durable clinical benefit, and TCR features were additionally tested against both progression-free and overall survival. Whole exome sequencing and RNA sequencing of pretreatment tumors were performed alongside TCR sequencing in the same patients. Roughly 10 patients achieved durable clinical benefit and some 21 did not. Approximately 30 patients had pretreatment blood TCR-seq, about 24 had at least one posttreatment blood collection, and about 24 had tumor TCR-seq. What the work shows at the level of the full study, not this receptor alone: Among patients with durable benefit, tumor-associated TCR clones showed greater expansion in peripheral blood 3 weeks after treatment started (n of about 20, p = 0.022). Because the sample size was small (n ≈ 29) and many exploratory analyses were performed, the results are intended to be hypothesis-generating. A pretreatment peripheral blood TCR clonality below the median was linked to improved progression-free and overall survival.

Sequencing used PBMCs, obtained around atezolizumab (anti-PD-L1) treatment. The V and J segments used are TRBV11-2 and TRBJ1-1; there is no confident call for the D gene. This receptor was obtained from a man aged 55 to 70 with urothelial cancer. The CDR3 sequence is CASSLEFGRMNTEAFF. At the DNA level, the sequence is TGTGCCAGCAGCTTAGAGTTCGGCAGGATGAACACTGAAGCTTTCTTT. With the rest looked up from the reference TRBV11-2 and TRBJ1-1 genes rather than sequenced, the full variable domain is EAGVAQSPRYKIIEKRQSVAFWCNPISGHATLYWYQQILGQGPKLLIQFQNNGVVDDSQLPKDRFSAERLKGVDSTLKIQPAKLEDSAVYLCASSLEFGRMNTEAFFGQGTRLTVV.